The 2 T cell receptor beta chains presented below share a single source sample, sequenced in a study of shared clonotypes between healthy human individuals. Profiled with immunoSEQ multiplex PCR; TCRdb holds only in-frame clones, not every one. The sample lists 2.3 million or so clones; roughly 93% were seen once. Sequencing used naive CD4+ T cells from PBMCs. The subset is: CD45RA+ positively selected. The receptors were gathered from a man younger than 30 in good health. Some clones in this sample may be carry-over from other donors' samples.

The chain employs TRBV5-1 and TRBJ1-4; possible D gene TRBD1, 5 bases. Trimming removed 4 bases at V and 0 bases at J, with 10 bases between. CDR3 length equals 15 residues. Per germline, CDR1 SGHRS and CDR2 YFSETQ. In nucleotides, the CDR3 is TGCGCCAGCAGCCCTACAGGTGCAACTAATGAAAAACTGTTTTTT. It codes for CASSPTGATNEKLFF.

A word on this clone: Other DNA sequences in this specimen translate into the identical CDR3. The J gene is TRBJ2-7, the V gene TRBV5-4; possibly TRBD2 for D (6 bases). The length of the CDR3 is 14 residues. The V gene's germline CDR1 is SGHNT and CDR2 YYREEE (reference sequence). Trimming took off 4 bases at V and 1 base at J, with 12 bases between the two ends. The CDR3 loop is CASSPGAGSYEQYF. CDR3 DNA sequence: TGTGCCAGCAGCCCCGGAGCGGGTTCCTACGAGCAGTACTTC.